This is a list of T cell receptor beta chains from one sample in a study of T cell changes during pregnancy in multiple sclerosis. Generated by immunoSEQ multiplex PCR, the TCRdb table keeps only in-frame clones and is missing some. Found here are 55,000 to 70,000 clones, around 92% of them singletons; the top ten hold approximately 3%. The starting material was CD8+ T cells from peripheral blood mononuclear cells, obtained in the third trimester of pregnancy. The receptors shown here come from a female donor in good health, enrolled as a control in a pregnancy study. Both conserved end residues are part of each CDR3. A D gene is named only where the DNA matches it firmly. The size entry is marked missing in some rows and otherwise reads once, few, many or a size class.

TRBV19,TRBJ1-2,NA,few,16,TGTGCCAGTAGTATTCGACAGCCAAACATTAACTATGGCTACACCTTC,CASSIRQPNINYGYTF
TRBV6-5,TRBJ1-1,NA,NA,15,TGTGCCAGCATGGAAGGGGCAGAAATGAACACTGAAGCTTTCTTT,CASMEGAEMNTEAFF
TRBV29-1,TRBJ1-1,TRBD1,NA,15,TGCAGCGTTGAGGGGGTACTAGGGGGCGCATCTGAAGCTTTCTTT,CSVEGVLGGASEAFF
TRBV30,TRBJ2-1,TRBD2,NA,15,TGTGCCTGGACCCCAGGAAGCGGGGGCCCCCAGGAGCAGTTCTTC,CAWTPGSGGPQEQFF
TRBV6-4,TRBJ2-3,TRBD2,NA,16,TGTGCCAGCAGTGACTCGCTAGCGGGGGGCACAGATACGCAGTATTTT,CASSDSLAGGTDTQYF
TRBV7-9,TRBJ1-1,NA,once,14,TGTGCCAGCAGCTACCAGGACTGGGGGGCTGAAGCTTTCTTT,CASSYQDWGAEAFF
TRBV29-1,TRBJ1-2,TRBD1,NA,13,TGCAGCGTCCCGGGACAGGGGGATTCTGGCTACACCTTC,CSVPGQGDSGYTF
TRBV27,TRBJ2-3,NA,NA,14,TGTGCCAGCAGTCCCTATGTTTTCGGAGATACGCAGTATTTT,CASSPYVFGDTQYF
TRBV29-1,TRBJ1-1,TRBD1,NA,13,TGCAGCGTTGACAGGGGAAGGGACAGCGAAGCTTTCTTT,CSVDRGRDSEAFF
TRBV25-1,TRBJ1-1,NA,NA,15,TGTGCCAGCAGTGAATTCGTCAGGGGGAACACTGAAGCTTTCTTT,CASSEFVRGNTEAFF
TRBV5-4,TRBJ1-2,TRBD1,NA,15,TGTGCCAGCAGCCCTACACCACAGGGGGCATCGGGCTACACCTTC,CASSPTPQGASGYTF
TRBV7-9,TRBJ2-2,NA,once,10,TGTGCCAATAGATCCGGGGAGCTGTTTTTT,CANRSGELFF
TRBV9,TRBJ2-2,TRBD2,NA,16,TGTGCCAGCAGCTTGGGACTAGGGGCAAGTACCGGGGAGCTGTTTTTT,CASSLGLGASTGELFF
TRBV5-1,TRBJ2-7,NA,NA,14,TGCGCCAGCAGCTCTGAGGAACGGTCCTACGAGCAGTACTTC,CASSSEERSYEQYF
TRBV9,TRBJ2-5,TRBD2,NA,15,TGTGCCAGCAGCGTGGGTAGCGGGGCCCGGGAGACCCAGTACTTC,CASSVGSGARETQYF
TRBV4-3,TRBJ1-4,NA,once,17,TGCGCCAGCAGCCAAGACAGGACACCGACAACTAATGAAAAACTGTTTTTT,CASSQDRTPTTNEKLFF
TRBV11-2,TRBJ2-1,NA,NA,13,TGTGCCAGCAGCTTAGATTCGGCAGGCGAGCAGTTCTTC,CASSLDSAGEQFF
TRBV7-9,TRBJ2-7,TRBD1,NA,14,TGTGCCAGCAGCCCAGGACAGGGGCCCTACGAGCAGTACTTC,CASSPGQGPYEQYF
TRBV10-3,TRBJ1-1,TRBD1,NA,16,TGTGCCATCAGTGCCTATCCGGACAGGAGGAACACTGAAGCTTTCTTT,CAISAYPDRRNTEAFF
TRBV19,TRBJ1-5,NA,NA,12,TGTGCAACCAGGGCGGCCAATCAGCCCCAGCATTTT,CATRAANQPQHF
TRBV6-1,TRBJ2-6,TRBD1,NA,15,TGTGCCAGCAGTGGACAGGGCTCTGGGGCCAACGTCCTGACTTTC,CASSGQGSGANVLTF
TRBV4-3,TRBJ1-5,TRBD1,NA,15,TGCGCCAGCGGACCTGGGACAGGGGCGAACCAGCCCCAGCATTTT,CASGPGTGANQPQHF
TRBV19,TRBJ2-1,NA,NA,15,TGTGCCAGTAGTATAGTAACAGGGGGGGGAGATGAGCAGTTCTTC,CASSIVTGGGDEQFF
TRBV19,TRBJ2-7,NA,once,14,TGTGCCAGTAGTATAACGGCTAGCTCCTACGAGCAGTACTTC,CASSITASSYEQYF
TRBV19,TRBJ1-2,NA,NA,14,TGTGCCAGTAGTTTTAGGGGGGGCGGCTATGGCTACACCTTC,CASSFRGGGYGYTF
TRBV4-3,TRBJ1-5,TRBD1,NA,16,TGCGCCAGCAGCCAAGATTCAGGGGGTAGCAATCAGCCCCAGCATTTT,CASSQDSGGSNQPQHF
TRBV28,TRBJ1-5,NA,NA,12,TGTGCCAGCAGTCTGGACACTCAGCCCCAGCATTTT,CASSLDTQPQHF
TRBV6-1,TRBJ1-5,TRBD1,NA,14,TGTGCCAGCAGGACAGGGGGCGGCAATCAGCCCCAGCATTTT,CASRTGGGNQPQHF
TRBV18,TRBJ1-1,TRBD1,NA,15,TGTGCCAGCTCACCAGGGGACAGGGGGTCGGTCGGAGCTTTCTTT,CASSPGDRGSVGAFF
TRBV6-1,TRBJ2-7,TRBD1,NA,16,TGTGCCAGCAGTGAAGCAACGGGACAGGGTTTCTACGAGCAGTACTTC,CASSEATGQGFYEQYF
TRBV4-3,TRBJ2-7,NA,NA,13,TGCGCCAGCAGCCAAGCCCGTGCCTACGAGCAGTACTTC,CASSQARAYEQYF
TRBV30,TRBJ2-1,NA,NA,13,TGTGCCTGGAGTGTAGGCACAGACAATGAGCAGTTCTTC,CAWSVGTDNEQFF
TRBV11-2,TRBJ2-7,TRBD2,once,16,TGTGCCAGCAGCCTAGCGGCAGGCCCCAACACCTACGAGCAGTACTTC,CASSLAAGPNTYEQYF
TRBV14,TRBJ1-2,NA,NA,18,TGTGCCAGCAGCCAAGATACTAGAACCAGAGACTTTAACTATGGCTACACCTTC,CASSQDTRTRDFNYGYTF
TRBV19,TRBJ2-3,TRBD2,NA,16,TGTGCCAGTAGTATAGGAGCGGGGGGGCCCACAGATACGCAGTATTTT,CASSIGAGGPTDTQYF
TRBV4-2,TRBJ2-1,NA,NA,15,TGTGCCAGCAGCCAAGATGCGGGCTCCTACAATGAGCAGTTCTTC,CASSQDAGSYNEQFF
TRBV27,TRBJ1-1,NA,NA,12,TGTGCCAGCAGTTTCGCGGGGACTGAAGCTTTCTTT,CASSFAGTEAFF
TRBV5-6,TRBJ1-2,TRBD1,NA,14,TGTGCCAGCAGCCTCGAGGGGGCAAACTATGGCTACACCTTC,CASSLEGANYGYTF
TRBV2,TRBJ1-5,NA,NA,13,TGTGCCAGCAGTGGGCAAGTGGATCAGCCCCAGCATTTT,CASSGQVDQPQHF
TRBV19,TRBJ1-6,TRBD1,NA,17,TGTGCCAGTAGTATGGGGGACAGGAGTTACTATAATTCACCCCTCCACTTT,CASSMGDRSYYNSPLHF
TRBV27,TRBJ1-6,NA,NA,14,TGTGCCAGCGCCCTGGGGCGGGAAAATTCACCCCTCCACTTT,CASALGRENSPLHF
TRBV9,TRBJ1-5,NA,NA,15,TGTGCCAGCAGCCTAGGGAGAGGGTCCAATCAGCCCCAGCATTTT,CASSLGRGSNQPQHF
TRBV11-2,TRBJ2-7,NA,NA,12,TGTGCCAGCTTAACGGACAGCTACGAGCAGTACTTC,CASLTDSYEQYF
TRBV30,TRBJ1-1,TRBD1,NA,12,TGTGCCTGGACAGGGGGCCGCACTGAAGCTTTCTTT,CAWTGGRTEAFF
TRBV6-1,TRBJ1-1,TRBD1,NA,12,TGTGCCAGCGGGACAGGTGCAACTGAAGCTTTCTTT,CASGTGATEAFF
TRBV9,TRBJ1-2,NA,NA,17,TGTGCCAGCAGCGCTTCGACAGGAGGTTTGCCTAACTATGGCTACACCTTC,CASSASTGGLPNYGYTF
TRBV27,TRBJ2-7,TRBD1,NA,15,TGTGCCAGCACCCCCGGGACAGGGGATCCCTACGAGCAGTACTTC,CASTPGTGDPYEQYF
TRBV27,TRBJ2-1,NA,NA,15,TGTGCCAGCAGCCCCGGGGGTTTAAATTACAATGAGCAGTTCTTC,CASSPGGLNYNEQFF
TRBV7-8,TRBJ2-5,NA,NA,15,TGTGCCAGCAGCTTGTGGGGGGGCGTACAAGAGACCCAGTACTTC,CASSLWGGVQETQYF
TRBV27,TRBJ2-1,NA,NA,16,TGTGCCAGCAGTCCAACCCGGGGGAGCTCCTACAATGAGCAGTTCTTC,CASSPTRGSSYNEQFF